This TCR beta chain was recorded in a study of CD8+ T cells in alopecia areata. Treatment specified: oral pan-JAK inhibitor, 5-10 mg twice daily. Sampling of alopecia areata patients yielded lesional scalp punch biopsies as well as peripheral blood. CDR1 WNHNN and CDR2 SYGVQD come from the germline V gene (reference sequence). Trimming removed 0 bases from V and 7 bases from J, with 15 bases in between. The length of the CDR3 is 15 residues. The authors extracted RNA and reverse transcribed it into cDNA as the sequencing template. Repertoires were generated with immunoSEQ multiplex PCR, while TCRdb's copy carries only in-frame clones and drops some. Of 75,000 to 100,000 clones in the sample, around 71% were seen once.

This rearrangement joins TRBV10-1 to TRBJ1-1, with D uncertain. The sample was CD8+ T cells sorted from blood, taken at roughly week 45, from a patient treated with tofacitinib. The clonotype comes from a human donor with alopecia areata. CDR3 loop: CASSESGGQEDEAFF. In nucleotides, the CDR3 is TGCGCCAGCAGTGAGTCCGGAGGGCAGGAAGATGAAGCTTTCTTT.